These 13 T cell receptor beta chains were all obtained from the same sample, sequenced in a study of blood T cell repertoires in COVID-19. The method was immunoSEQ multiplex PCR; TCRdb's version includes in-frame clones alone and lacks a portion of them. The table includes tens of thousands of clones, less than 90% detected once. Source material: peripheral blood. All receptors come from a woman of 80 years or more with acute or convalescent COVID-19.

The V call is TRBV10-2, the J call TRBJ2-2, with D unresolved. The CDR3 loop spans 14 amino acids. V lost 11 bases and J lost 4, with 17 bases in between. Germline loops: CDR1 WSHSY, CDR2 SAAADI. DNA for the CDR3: TGCGCCGGCCGCCCACAGTTGGGCACCGGGGAGCTGTTTTTT. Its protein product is CAGRPQLGTGELFF.

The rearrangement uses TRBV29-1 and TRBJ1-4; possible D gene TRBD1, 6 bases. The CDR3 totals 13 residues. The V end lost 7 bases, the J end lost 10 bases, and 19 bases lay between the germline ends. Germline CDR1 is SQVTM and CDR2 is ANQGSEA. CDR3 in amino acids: CSAQQGTLRKLFF. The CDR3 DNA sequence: TGCAGCGCACAACAGGGTACCCTTCGAAAACTGTTTTTT.

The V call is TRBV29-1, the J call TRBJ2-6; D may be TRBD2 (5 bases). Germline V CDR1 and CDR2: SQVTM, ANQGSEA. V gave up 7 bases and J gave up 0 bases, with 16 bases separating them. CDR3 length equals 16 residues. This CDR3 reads CSAWVGALSGANVLTF. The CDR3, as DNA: TGCAGCGCCTGGGTGGGAGCACTCTCTGGGGCCAACGTCCTGACTTTC.

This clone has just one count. The CDR3 region is CASSSASGVYNEQFF. CDR3 coding DNA: TGCGCCAGCAGCTCCGCTAGCGGGGTCTACAATGAGCAGTTCTTC. V usage is TRBV5-1 and J usage is TRBJ2-1; 9 nucleotides agree with TRBD2. This CDR3 spans 15 amino acids. J gave up 3 bases and V 3 bases, and 4 bases lay outside the gene matches. Germline loops: CDR1 SGHRS, CDR2 YFSETQ. The full variable domain, completed using reference TRBV5-1 and TRBJ2-1, is KAGVTQTPRYLIKTRGQQVTLSCSPISGHRSVSWYQQTPGQGLQFLFEYFSETQRNKGNFPGRFSGRQFSNSRSEMNVSTLELGDSALYLCASSSASGVYNEQFFGPGTRLTVL.

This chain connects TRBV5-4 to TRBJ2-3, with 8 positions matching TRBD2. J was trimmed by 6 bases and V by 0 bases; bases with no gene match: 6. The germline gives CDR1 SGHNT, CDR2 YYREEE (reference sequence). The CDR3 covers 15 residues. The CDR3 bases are TGTGCCAGCAGCTTGGGCGGGGGGCCAGGGGATACGCAGTATTTT. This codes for CASSLGGGPGDTQYF. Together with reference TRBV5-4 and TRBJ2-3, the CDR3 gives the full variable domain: ETGVTQSPTHLIKTRGQQVTLRCSSQSGHNTVSWYQQALGQGPQFIFQYYREEENGRGNFPPRFSGLQFPNYSSELNVNALELDDSALYLCASSLGGGPGDTQYFGPGTRLTVL.

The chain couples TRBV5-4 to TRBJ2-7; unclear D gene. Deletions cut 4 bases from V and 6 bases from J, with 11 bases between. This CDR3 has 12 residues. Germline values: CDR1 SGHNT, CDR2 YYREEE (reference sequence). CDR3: CASSTDMGEQYF. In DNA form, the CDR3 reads TGTGCCAGCAGCACTGACATGGGCGAGCAGTACTTC.

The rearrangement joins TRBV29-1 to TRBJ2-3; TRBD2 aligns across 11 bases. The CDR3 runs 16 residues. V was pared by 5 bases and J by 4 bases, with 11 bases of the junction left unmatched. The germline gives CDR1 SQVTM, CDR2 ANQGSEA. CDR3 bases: TGCAGCGTTAGAGGGGGCGCTAGCGGGGGGCCAGATACGCAGTATTTT. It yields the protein CSVRGGASGGPDTQYF.

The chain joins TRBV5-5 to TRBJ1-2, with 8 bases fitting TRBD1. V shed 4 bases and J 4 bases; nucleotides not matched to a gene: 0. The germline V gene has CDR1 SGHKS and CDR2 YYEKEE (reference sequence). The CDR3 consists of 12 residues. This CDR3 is CASSQGAYGYTF. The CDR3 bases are TGTGCCAGCAGCCAGGGGGCCTATGGCTACACCTTC.

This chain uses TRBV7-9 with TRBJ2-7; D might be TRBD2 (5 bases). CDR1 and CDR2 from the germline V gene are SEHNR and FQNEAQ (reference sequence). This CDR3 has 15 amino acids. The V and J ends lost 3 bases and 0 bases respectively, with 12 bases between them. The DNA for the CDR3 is TGTGCCAGCAGCTTCCAGACGGGAAGCTCCTACGAGCAGTACTTC. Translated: CASSFQTGSSYEQYF.

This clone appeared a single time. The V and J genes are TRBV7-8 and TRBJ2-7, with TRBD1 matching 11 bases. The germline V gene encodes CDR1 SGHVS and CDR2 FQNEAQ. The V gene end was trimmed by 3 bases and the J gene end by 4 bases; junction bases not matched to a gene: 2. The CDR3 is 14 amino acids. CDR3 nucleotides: TGTGCCAGCAGCTTGGACAGGGGGCGATACGAGCAGTACTTC. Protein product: CASSLDRGRYEQYF.

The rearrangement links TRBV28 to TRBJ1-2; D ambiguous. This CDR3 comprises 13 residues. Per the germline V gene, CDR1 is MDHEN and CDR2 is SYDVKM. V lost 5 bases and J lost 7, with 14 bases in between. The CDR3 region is CASSLGVPPGYTF. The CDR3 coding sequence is TGTGCCAGCAGTCTCGGGGTTCCTCCTGGCTACACCTTC.

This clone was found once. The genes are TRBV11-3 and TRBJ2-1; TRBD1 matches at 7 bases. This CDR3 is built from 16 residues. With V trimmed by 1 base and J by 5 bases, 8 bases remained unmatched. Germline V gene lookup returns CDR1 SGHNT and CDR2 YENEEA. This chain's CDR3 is CASSLGVKGADNEQFF. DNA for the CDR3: TGTGCCAGCAGCTTAGGGGTGAAGGGGGCTGACAATGAGCAGTTCTTC.

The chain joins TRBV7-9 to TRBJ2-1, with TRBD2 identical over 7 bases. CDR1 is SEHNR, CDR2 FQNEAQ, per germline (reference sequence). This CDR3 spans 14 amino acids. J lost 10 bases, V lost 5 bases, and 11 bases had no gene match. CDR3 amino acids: CASSPESGATEQFF. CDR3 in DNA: TGTGCCAGCAGCCCAGAAAGCGGGGCAACAGAGCAGTTCTTC.